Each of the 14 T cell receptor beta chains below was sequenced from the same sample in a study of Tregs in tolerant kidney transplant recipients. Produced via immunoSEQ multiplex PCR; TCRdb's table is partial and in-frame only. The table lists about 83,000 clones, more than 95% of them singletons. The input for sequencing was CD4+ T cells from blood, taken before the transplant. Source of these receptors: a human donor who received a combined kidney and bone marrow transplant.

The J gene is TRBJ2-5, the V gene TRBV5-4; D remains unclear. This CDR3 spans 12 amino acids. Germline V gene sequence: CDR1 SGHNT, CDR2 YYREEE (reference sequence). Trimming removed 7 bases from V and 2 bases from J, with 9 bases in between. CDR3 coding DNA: TGTGCCAGCCAGGCCCAACAAGAGACCCAGTACTTC. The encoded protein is CASQAQQETQYF. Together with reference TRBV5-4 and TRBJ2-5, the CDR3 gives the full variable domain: ETGVTQSPTHLIKTRGQQVTLRCSSQSGHNTVSWYQQALGQGPQFIFQYYREEENGRGNFPPRFSGLQFPNYSSELNVNALELDDSALYLCASQAQQETQYFGPGTRLLVL.

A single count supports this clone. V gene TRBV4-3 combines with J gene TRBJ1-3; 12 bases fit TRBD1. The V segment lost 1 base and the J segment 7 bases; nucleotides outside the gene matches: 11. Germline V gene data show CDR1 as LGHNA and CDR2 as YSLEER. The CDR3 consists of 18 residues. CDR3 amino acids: CASSQAGGQGALRNTIYF. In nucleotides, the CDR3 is TGCGCCAGCAGCCAAGCAGGGGGACAGGGGGCCTTACGGAACACCATATATTTT.

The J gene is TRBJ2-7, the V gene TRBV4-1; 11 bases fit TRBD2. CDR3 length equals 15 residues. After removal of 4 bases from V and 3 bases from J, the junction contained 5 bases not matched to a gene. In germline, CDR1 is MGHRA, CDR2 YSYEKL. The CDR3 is CASSRTSGRVYEQYF. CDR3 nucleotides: TGCGCCAGCAGCCGAACTAGCGGGAGAGTCTACGAGCAGTACTTC.

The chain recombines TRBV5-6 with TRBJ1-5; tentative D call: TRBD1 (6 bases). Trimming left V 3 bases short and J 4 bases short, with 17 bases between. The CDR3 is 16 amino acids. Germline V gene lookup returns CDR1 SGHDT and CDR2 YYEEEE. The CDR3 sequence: CASSSTQGFPNQPQHF. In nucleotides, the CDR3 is TGTGCCAGCAGCTCTACTCAGGGGTTTCCGAATCAGCCCCAGCATTTT.

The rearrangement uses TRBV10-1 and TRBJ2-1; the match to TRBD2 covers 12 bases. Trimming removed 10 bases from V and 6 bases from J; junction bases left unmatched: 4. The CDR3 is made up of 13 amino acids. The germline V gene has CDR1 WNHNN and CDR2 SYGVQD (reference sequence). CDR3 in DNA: TGCGCCACTAGCGGGAGGGCCGGCAATGAGCAGTTCTTC. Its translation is CATSGRAGNEQFF.

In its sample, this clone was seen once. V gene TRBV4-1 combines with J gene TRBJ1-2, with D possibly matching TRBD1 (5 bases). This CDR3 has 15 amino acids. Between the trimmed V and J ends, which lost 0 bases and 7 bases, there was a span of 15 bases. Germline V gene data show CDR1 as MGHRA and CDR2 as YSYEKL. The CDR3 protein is CASSQEEGQGGGYTF. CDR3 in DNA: TGCGCCAGCAGCCAAGAGGAGGGGCAGGGAGGTGGCTACACCTTC.

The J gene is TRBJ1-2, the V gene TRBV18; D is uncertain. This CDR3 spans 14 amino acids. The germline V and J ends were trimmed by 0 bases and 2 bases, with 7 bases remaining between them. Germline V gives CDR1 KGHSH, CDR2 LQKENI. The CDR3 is CASSPPGVNYGYTF. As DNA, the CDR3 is TGTGCCAGCTCACCACCGGGAGTCAACTATGGCTACACCTTC. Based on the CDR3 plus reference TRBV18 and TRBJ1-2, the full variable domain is NAGVMQNPRHLVRRRGQEARLRCSPMKGHSHVYWYRQLPEEGLKFMVYLQKENIIDESGMPKERFSAEFPKEGPSILRIQQVVRGDSAAYFCASSPPGVNYGYTFGSGTRLTVV.

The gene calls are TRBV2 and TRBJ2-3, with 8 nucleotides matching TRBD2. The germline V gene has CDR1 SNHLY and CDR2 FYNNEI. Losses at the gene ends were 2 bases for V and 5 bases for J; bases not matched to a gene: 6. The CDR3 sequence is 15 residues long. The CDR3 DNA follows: TGTGCCAGCAGTGAAATCGGGGGGGCCGAAGATACGCAGTATTTT. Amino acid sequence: CASSEIGGAEDTQYF.

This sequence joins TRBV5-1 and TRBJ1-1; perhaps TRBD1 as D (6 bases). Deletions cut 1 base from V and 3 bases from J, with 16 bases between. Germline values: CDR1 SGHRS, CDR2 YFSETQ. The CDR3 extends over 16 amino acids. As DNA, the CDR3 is TGCGCCAGCAGCTTGACCTCGGGCAGGGGATACACTGAAGCTTTCTTT. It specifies CASSLTSGRGYTEAFF.

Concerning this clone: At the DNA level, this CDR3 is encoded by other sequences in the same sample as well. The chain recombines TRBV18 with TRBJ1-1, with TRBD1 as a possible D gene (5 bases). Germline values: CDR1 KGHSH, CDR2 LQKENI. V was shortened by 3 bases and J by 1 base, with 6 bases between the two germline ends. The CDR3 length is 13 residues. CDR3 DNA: TGTGCCAGCTCACCGCAGGGGAACACTGAAGCTTTCTTT. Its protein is CASSPQGNTEAFF.

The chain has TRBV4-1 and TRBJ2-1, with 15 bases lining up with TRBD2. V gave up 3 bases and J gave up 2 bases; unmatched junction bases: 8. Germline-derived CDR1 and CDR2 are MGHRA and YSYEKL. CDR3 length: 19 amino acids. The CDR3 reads CASSHPGLAGGPTYNEQFF. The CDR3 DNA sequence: TGCGCCAGCAGCCATCCTGGACTAGCGGGAGGGCCAACCTACAATGAGCAGTTCTTC.

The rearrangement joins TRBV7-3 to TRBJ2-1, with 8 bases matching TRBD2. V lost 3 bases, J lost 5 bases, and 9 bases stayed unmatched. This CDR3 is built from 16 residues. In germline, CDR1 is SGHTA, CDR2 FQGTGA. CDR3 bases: TGTGCCAGCAGCTTGGAAGGACTAGCTGAAAACAATGAGCAGTTCTTC. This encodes CASSLEGLAENNEQFF.

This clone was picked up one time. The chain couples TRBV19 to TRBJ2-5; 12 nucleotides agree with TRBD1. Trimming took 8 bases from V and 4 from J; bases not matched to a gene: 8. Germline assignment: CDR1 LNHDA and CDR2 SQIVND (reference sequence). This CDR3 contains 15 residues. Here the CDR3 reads CASRLWDRGLETQYF. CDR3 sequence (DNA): TGTGCCAGTCGGCTGTGGGACAGGGGGCTAGAGACCCAGTACTTC.

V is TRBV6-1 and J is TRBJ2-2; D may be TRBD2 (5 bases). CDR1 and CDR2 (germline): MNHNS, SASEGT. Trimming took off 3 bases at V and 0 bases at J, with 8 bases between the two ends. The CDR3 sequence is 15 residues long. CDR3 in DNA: TGTGCCAGCAGTGAGAGGAGGACGAACACCGGGGAGCTGTTTTTT. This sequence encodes CASSERRTNTGELFF.